This paragraph reports one TCR beta chain. This specimen comes from a study of blood T cell repertoires in COVID-19. Study at large: PBMCs, B-cell-depleted T cells, or T cells provided the cDNA or gDNA that made up the material.

In the authors' workflow: Amplification of reference gene primers was used by the study to estimate nucleated cell counts. Generated by immunoSEQ multiplex PCR, the TCRdb table keeps only in-frame clones and is missing some. V, J and clone size are taken as reported in that table, and D and trimming were inferred from the DNA itself. The table includes some 220,000 clones, 65% to 85% detected once. Trimming pared 5 bases from V and 5 bases from J, leaving 12 bases between. There are 13 residues in the CDR3. Germline values: CDR1 MNHEY, CDR2 SMNVEV (reference sequence). The sequence derives from a human donor in a cohort sampled during active COVID-19. The chain combines TRBV27 with TRBJ1-1; D possibly corresponds to TRBD1 (5 bases). Specimen: peripheral blood. CDR3: CASSRQWRTEAFF. In nucleotides, the CDR3 is TGTGCCAGCAGTCGACAGTGGCGGACTGAAGCTTTCTTT.